The 9 T cell receptor beta chains presented below share a single source sample, sequenced in a study of cytomegalovirus exposure and HLA in healthy donors. 60 Vbeta and 13 Jbeta primers were used in PCR. TCRdb's copy holds only in-frame clones and misses some; the assay was immunoSEQ multiplex PCR. The sample consists of over 50,000 clones, around 75% of them appearing once. The specimen sequenced was PBMCs. The receptors originated from a man in his fifties in good health and CMV-seropositive.

The chain links TRBV7-8 to TRBJ1-4, with a weak D call TRBD1 (6 bases). This CDR3 region has 16 residues. The germline gives CDR1 SGHVS, CDR2 FQNEAQ. V lost 3 bases and J 7 bases, leaving 18 bases between the germline ends. CDR3 in amino acids: CASSFRPGVLGEKLFF. CDR3 sequence (DNA): TGTGCCAGCAGCTTCCGGCCAGGGGTCTTGGGTGAAAAACTGTTTTTT.

This clone came up a few times. This chain joins TRBV7-9 and TRBJ1-1, with unresolved D. The CDR3 covers 13 residues. Trimming shortened V by 0 bases and J by 5 bases, and 7 bases separated the two germline ends. Looked up from germline, CDR1 is SEHNR and CDR2 is FQNEAQ (reference sequence). The CDR3 bases are TGTGCCAGCAGCTTAGCCACGGGGACTGAAGCTTTCTTT. Encoded protein: CASSLATGTEAFF.

The chain is built from TRBV6-6 and TRBJ1-5, with D hard to call. From germline, CDR1 is MNHNY and CDR2 SVGAGI (reference sequence). The length of the CDR3 is 15 residues. Trimming stripped 4 bases from V and 7 bases from J, with 17 bases between. The CDR3 DNA sequence: TGTGCCAGCAGTTCCACTTTCGAGGCTGAACAGCCCCAGCATTTT. It codes for CASSSTFEAEQPQHF.

For the CDR3, the DNA is TGCGCCAGCAGCCGTGGAACAGGGGGGCTCCACGAGCAGTACTTC. Its translation is CASSRGTGGLHEQYF. The chain is built from TRBV5-1 and TRBJ2-7; 8 nucleotides line up with TRBD1. CDR3 length equals 15 residues. Germline CDR1 is SGHRS and CDR2 is YFSETQ. The J segment lost 5 bases and the V segment lost 4 bases, leaving 11 bases of the junction unmatched.

The chain is built from TRBV15 and TRBJ2-5; 11 nucleotides align to TRBD2. The ends lost 1 base at V and 4 bases at J; junction bases unmatched: 2. The CDR3 length is 15 residues. The germline V gene has CDR1 LNHNV and CDR2 YYDKDF (reference sequence). This CDR3 is CATSRVAGGLETQYF. The CDR3 coding sequence is TGTGCCACCAGCAGAGTAGCGGGGGGGCTAGAGACCCAGTACTTC.

Comment on this clone: One end of the junction fails to match germline, which may point to a read error. The CDR3 protein is CASKTGASNQPQNF. The CDR3 DNA follows: TGTGCCAGCAAGACAGGGGCTAGCAATCAGCCCCAGAATTTT. The V and J genes are TRBV6-5 and TRBJ1-5, with 8 bases lining up with TRBD1. CDR3 length: 14 residues. Germline assignment: CDR1 MNHEY and CDR2 SVGAGI.

This clone was seen a few times. J is TRBJ2-3 and V is TRBV7-9; TRBD1 agrees at 10 bases. With V trimmed by 4 bases and J by 5 bases, 3 bases remained unmatched. CDR1 and CDR2 from the germline V gene are SEHNR and FQNEAQ (reference sequence). This CDR3 comprises 14 residues. As DNA, the CDR3 is TGTGCCAGCAGCTACGGACAGGGGGGAGATACGCAGTATTTT. Translating it yields CASSYGQGGDTQYF. Looking up the rest from reference TRBV7-9 and TRBJ2-3 gives the full variable domain: DTGVSQNPRHKITKRGQNVTFRCDPISEHNRLYWYRQTLGQGPEFLTYFQNEAQLEKSRLLSDRFSAERPKGSFSTLEIQRTEQGDSAMYLCASSYGQGGDTQYFGPGTRLTVL.

In this sample, this clone turned up once. The chain carries TRBV4-2 and TRBJ2-1; 7 bases align to TRBD2. CDR3 length: 14 amino acids. From germline, CDR1 is LGHNA and CDR2 YNFKEQ. The V and J ends lost 4 bases and 1 base, in that order; junction bases with no gene match: 1. The CDR3 spells CASSRGGSYNEQFF. The CDR3, as DNA: TGTGCCAGCAGCCGCGGGGGTTCCTACAATGAGCAGTTCTTC.

V is TRBV4-1 and J is TRBJ1-5; tentative D call: TRBD1 (5 bases). Trimming removed 0 bases from V and 5 bases from J, with 11 bases in between. This CDR3 is 15 amino acids long. Germline CDR1 is MGHRA and CDR2 is YSYEKL. The CDR3 nucleotides are TGCGCCAGCAGCCAAGAGACAGTGAGCGATCAGCCCCAGCATTTT. Translation: CASSQETVSDQPQHF.